This entry lists 9 T cell receptor beta chains sequenced from one sample in a study of cytomegalovirus exposure and HLA in healthy donors. Both 60 Vbeta primers and 13 Jbeta primers went into the PCR. Libraries were prepared by immunoSEQ multiplex PCR; TCRdb keeps only in-frame clonotypes and omits some of them. The table counts 150,000 to 200,000 clones; about 1.2% lies in the top ten. The sequencing sample was made of PBMCs. Every receptor here comes from a woman aged 55-69 years in good health and CMV-seronegative.

V gene TRBV7-2 combines with J gene TRBJ2-3; 8 bases are a match to TRBD2. CDR1 is SGHTA and CDR2 is FQGNSA in the germline V gene. The V gene end was trimmed by 6 bases and the J gene end by 0 bases; junction bases not matched to a gene: 11. This CDR3 comprises 17 residues. The CDR3 protein is CASRSGGKRGSTDTQYF. CDR3 DNA: TGTGCCAGCAGGTCCGGAGGGAAGCGGGGGAGCACAGATACGCAGTATTTT.

The V and J genes are TRBV19 and TRBJ1-1; D is unresolved. V lost 7 bases and J lost 5, with 23 bases in between. Germline values: CDR1 LNHDA, CDR2 SQIVND (reference sequence). This CDR3 has 16 amino acids. CDR3 coding DNA: TGTGCCAGTATCCCCCGAGCGCGGATGGAGGCAACTGAAGCTTTCTTT. Translation gives CASIPRARMEATEAFF.

J is TRBJ2-5 and V is TRBV5-5; TRBD1 matches at 8 bases. This CDR3 is 14 amino acids long. J lost 5 bases, V lost 0 bases, and 3 bases had no gene match. Germline CDR1 reads SGHKS; CDR2 reads YYEKEE (reference sequence). CDR3 sequence (DNA): TGTGCCAGCAGCTTGGCGACAGGGGCGGAGACCCAGTACTTC. Translated: CASSLATGAETQYF.

The chain recombines TRBV15 with TRBJ1-2; TRBD1 matches at 7 bases. CDR1 is LNHNV, CDR2 YYDKDF, per germline (reference sequence). V gave up 3 bases and J gave up 7 bases; unmatched junction bases: 5. This CDR3 has 13 residues. The chain's CDR3 is CATSRRQGSGYTF. In DNA form, the CDR3 reads TGTGCCACCAGCAGGAGACAGGGAAGTGGCTACACCTTC.

The chain recombines TRBV7-3 with TRBJ1-5; D not resolved. The germline V gene encodes CDR1 SGHTA and CDR2 FQGTGA. Trimming pared 3 bases from V and 1 base from J, leaving 4 bases between. The CDR3 covers 13 residues. CDR3 in DNA: TGTGCCAGCAGCTTGAGGAGCAATCAGCCCCAGCATTTT. It yields the protein CASSLRSNQPQHF.

The gene calls are TRBV19 and TRBJ2-3; 10 nucleotides align to TRBD1. With 9 bases clipped from V and 4 bases from J, the junction kept 4 bases outside the gene matches. CDR3 length: 13 amino acids. The germline V gene encodes CDR1 LNHDA and CDR2 SQIVND (reference sequence). The CDR3, as DNA: TGTGCCAGCGGACAGGGGGGCGCAGATACGCAGTATTTT. It translates to CASGQGGADTQYF.

The chain carries TRBV7-9 and TRBJ2-2; TRBD2 agrees at 13 bases. Germline CDR1 is SEHNR and CDR2 is FQNEAQ (reference sequence). J lost 1 base, V lost 6 bases, and 11 bases had no gene match. The CDR3 extends over 19 amino acids. The CDR3 bases are TGTGCCAGCAGGGGACGGACTAGCGGGAGAAGGAAGAACACCGGGGAGCTGTTTTTT. It yields the protein CASRGRTSGRRKNTGELFF.

The chain links TRBV2 to TRBJ1-2; 7 positions match TRBD1. V was pared by 8 bases and J by 6 bases, with 9 bases of the junction left unmatched. The CDR3 runs to 13 residues. Germline V gene data show CDR1 as SNHLY and CDR2 as FYNNEI. The chain's CDR3 is CASGSTGRDGYTF. The CDR3 coding sequence is TGTGCCAGCGGATCGACAGGGCGGGATGGCTACACCTTC. The entire variable domain, with the rest obtained from reference TRBV2 and TRBJ1-2, is as follows: EPEVTQTPSHQVTQMGQEVILRCVPISNHLYFYWYRQILGQKVEFLVSFYNNEISEKSEIFDDQFSVERPDGSNFTLKIRSTKLEDSAMYFCASGSTGRDGYTFGSGTRLTVV.

The V call is TRBV18, the J call TRBJ2-3; 8 bases agree with TRBD1. CDR3 size: 17 residues. With V trimmed by 3 bases and J by 2 bases, 10 bases remained unmatched. The germline CDR1 and CDR2 sequences are KGHSH and LQKENI. For the CDR3, the DNA is TGTGCCAGCTCACCTCGACAGACAGGGGTAACCACAGATACGCAGTATTTT. It is translated as CASSPRQTGVTTDTQYF.